The 23 T cell receptor beta chains below all came from one sample that was sequenced in a study of T cell responses to AZD1222 COVID-19 vaccine. The data were produced by immunoSEQ multiplex PCR, yet TCRdb's version contains in-frame clones alone and is incomplete. In the table there are about 120,000 clones, 75% to 95% of which are singletons. The sequencing used peripheral blood, collected 28 days after the second dose of the MenACWY control vaccine. These receptors were obtained from an adult who received the MenACWY meningococcal vaccine as a control.

V usage is TRBV4-1 and J usage is TRBJ1-4, with a possible D match to TRBD1 (5 bases). Germline lookup yields CDR1 MGHRA and CDR2 YSYEKL. The V gene lost 1 base and the J gene lost 8 bases, with 14 bases spanning the gap. This CDR3 spans 15 amino acids. The chain's CDR3 is CASSQVRSGGEKLFF. The CDR3 region has the DNA TGCGCCAGCAGCCAAGTGAGGTCGGGGGGGGAAAAACTGTTTTTT.

V gene TRBV5-1 combines with J gene TRBJ2-7, with D maybe TRBD1 (5 bases). The CDR3 contains 13 residues. V lost 0 bases to trimming and J lost 3 bases, with 7 bases between them. Germline V lookup: CDR1 SGHRS, CDR2 YFSETQ. The CDR3 region has the DNA TGCGCCAGCAGCTTGGTGGGGCACTACGAGCAGTACTTC. Translation gives CASSLVGHYEQYF.

CDR3: CASSLGSLAGYNEQFF. The CDR3 DNA sequence: TGTGCCAGCAGCTTAGGTAGTCTAGCGGGGTACAATGAGCAGTTCTTC. The chain employs TRBV11-2 and TRBJ2-1; the match to TRBD2 covers 9 bases. V shed 1 base, J shed 4 bases, and the junction held 5 bases outside the gene matches. Germline CDR1 and CDR2: SGHAT and FQNNGV. The CDR3 sequence is 16 residues long.

The rearrangement uses TRBV18 and TRBJ2-3, with 10 bases matching TRBD2. CDR1 is KGHSH, CDR2 LQKENI, per germline. CDR3 length: 14 amino acids. V shed 4 bases, J shed 3 bases, and the junction held 1 base outside the gene matches. CDR3 DNA sequence: TGTGCCAGCTCACGGACTAGCGGAACAGATACGCAGTATTTT. This translates into CASSRTSGTDTQYF. The full variable domain, rest sourced from reference TRBV18 and TRBJ2-3, is NAGVMQNPRHLVRRRGQEARLRCSPMKGHSHVYWYRQLPEEGLKFMVYLQKENIIDESGMPKERFSAEFPKEGPSILRIQQVVRGDSAAYFCASSRTSGTDTQYFGPGTRLTVL.

The rearrangement uses TRBV11-2 and TRBJ1-1; TRBD1 might be the D (6 bases). CDR1 is SGHAT, CDR2 FQNNGV, per germline. The CDR3 has 15 amino acids. V gave up 4 bases and J gave up 0 bases, with 12 bases separating them. CDR3 DNA sequence: TGTGCCAGCAGCTACCGGACAGCCTTGAACACTGAAGCTTTCTTT. This sequence encodes CASSYRTALNTEAFF.

This chain uses TRBV15 with TRBJ2-5; 9 bases agree with TRBD2. The CDR3 is 16 residues long. Germline lookup yields CDR1 LNHNV and CDR2 YYDKDF (reference sequence). The junction had 6 bases not matched to a gene; V was cut back by 2 bases and J by 2 bases. Here the CDR3 DNA reads TGTGCCACCAGCAGACGAGAAGCGGGGGGACAAGAGACCCAGTACTTC. Protein: CATSRREAGGQETQYF.

V gene TRBV4-1 combines with J gene TRBJ1-1; no definite D call. The CDR3 length is 15 residues. V dropped 4 bases and J dropped 0 bases, with 12 bases sitting between them. The V gene's germline CDR1 is MGHRA and CDR2 YSYEKL. CDR3 DNA: TGCGCCAGCAGCCCTCGTGGCAGTTTGAACACTGAAGCTTTCTTT. It is translated as CASSPRGSLNTEAFF.

The chain is built from TRBV27 and TRBJ1-2, with TRBD1 matching 9 bases. The junction had 3 bases not matched to a gene; V was cut back by 5 bases and J by 2 bases. CDR1 and CDR2 from the germline V gene are MNHEY and SMNVEV (reference sequence). The CDR3 contains 14 residues. The CDR3 region is CASSVQGANYGYTF. The CDR3 coding sequence is TGTGCCAGCAGTGTACAGGGGGCAAACTATGGCTACACCTTC.

The CDR3 loop reads CASSVESGQSTTNEKLFF. In DNA, the CDR3 is TGTGCCAGCAGCGTAGAGTCGGGACAGTCGACAACTAATGAAAAACTGTTTTTT. The chain links TRBV9 to TRBJ1-4; 7 bases are shared with TRBD1. J was trimmed by 0 bases and V by 0 bases; bases with no gene match: 8. Germline-derived CDR1 and CDR2 are SGDLS and YYNGEE. CDR3 size: 18 residues.

The rearrangement links TRBV2 to TRBJ1-4; 7 bases line up with TRBD1. In germline, CDR1 is SNHLY, CDR2 FYNNEI. With 7 bases clipped from V and 7 bases from J, the junction kept 6 bases outside the gene matches. The CDR3 length is 13 residues. In DNA form, the CDR3 reads TGTGCCAGCACGAGGGGGCAGGTTGAAAAACTGTTTTTT. Encoded protein: CASTRGQVEKLFF.

This clone was observed a handful of times. V and J are TRBV7-6 and TRBJ2-7; 11 positions agree with TRBD2. The CDR3 spans 15 residues. V dropped 5 bases and J dropped 2; count of bases not matched to a gene: 5. From germline, CDR1 is SGHVS and CDR2 FNYEAQ. CDR3 nucleotide sequence: TGTGCCAGCAGCGACCTAGCGGGAGGACCCTACGAGCAGTACTTC. It translates to CASSDLAGGPYEQYF.

This clone was counted a few times. This rearrangement joins TRBV10-3 to TRBJ2-5, with 11 nucleotides matching TRBD2. CDR1 ENHRY and CDR2 SYGVKD come from the germline V gene. This CDR3 has 14 amino acids. V lost 5 bases to trimming and J lost 4 bases; unmatched junction nucleotides: 3. The CDR3 protein is CAISYSGRGETQYF. The CDR3, as DNA: TGTGCCATCAGTTATAGCGGGAGGGGAGAGACCCAGTACTTC.

This chain joins TRBV11-3 and TRBJ1-3, with D hard to call. The CDR3 spans 15 residues. CDR1 and CDR2 (germline): SGHNT, YENEEA. V lost 0 bases, J lost 0 bases, and 6 bases lay in between. This CDR3 reads CASSLDSASGNTIYF. CDR3 in DNA: TGTGCCAGCAGCTTAGATTCAGCCTCTGGAAACACCATATATTTT.

This chain connects TRBV19 to TRBJ2-3; 9 bases align to TRBD2. Unmatched junction bases numbered 8, after V lost 4 bases and J lost 6 bases. The CDR3 runs 15 residues. Germline lookup yields CDR1 LNHDA and CDR2 SQIVND (reference sequence). CDR3 sequence: CASSSLAGRWDTQYF. CDR3 nucleotides: TGTGCCAGTAGTAGCCTAGCGGGGAGGTGGGATACGCAGTATTTT.

The genes are TRBV5-1 and TRBJ1-2, with D possibly TRBD1 on 6 matching bases. With 4 bases removed from V and 6 bases from J, the gap between germline ends came to 19 bases. The CDR3 spans 15 residues. CDR1 and CDR2 from the germline V gene are SGHRS and YFSETQ. The CDR3 reads CASSLSGTNKHGYTF. The DNA of the CDR3 is TGCGCCAGCAGCCTAAGCGGGACAAATAAACATGGCTACACCTTC.

CDR3 region: CASSFLLLAGGYNEQFF. The CDR3 region has the DNA TGTGCCAGCAGTTTCCTACTACTAGCGGGGGGGTACAATGAGCAGTTCTTC. This chain links TRBV6-2 or TRBV6-3 with TRBJ2-1; 13 bases map to TRBD2. The CDR3 totals 17 residues. In germline, CDR1 is MNHEY, CDR2 SVGEGT. Trimming took 4 bases from V and 4 from J; bases not matched to a gene: 7.

This clone is a singleton in its sample. The chain joins TRBV10-2 to TRBJ2-5; no definite D call. The CDR3 sequence is 16 residues long. Germline lookup yields CDR1 WSHSY and CDR2 SAAADI. Trimming shortened V by 0 bases and J by 5 bases, and 16 bases separated the two germline ends. CDR3 coding DNA: TGCGCCAGCAGTGAGTCGTTCAGTGGAGCGAAGGAGACCCAGTACTTC. Its protein is CASSESFSGAKETQYF.

The chain carries TRBV11-2 and TRBJ2-1, with 12 bases identical to TRBD2. Germline CDR1 reads SGHAT; CDR2 reads FQNNGV. The CDR3 is 14 residues long. V lost 5 bases, J lost 8 bases, and 4 bases stayed unmatched. DNA for the CDR3: TGTGCCAGCAGCCCTAGCGGGAGGGTCGATGAGCAGTTCTTC. This translates into CASSPSGRVDEQFF.

The chain is built from TRBV25-1 and TRBJ1-5; D is ambiguous. The CDR3 is 13 residues long. Germline values: CDR1 MGHDK, CDR2 SYGVNS. V was cut by 6 bases and J by 0 bases, with 6 bases left in between. CDR3 amino acids: CASSTVSNQPQHF. CDR3 coding DNA: TGTGCCAGCAGCACAGTTAGCAATCAGCCCCAGCATTTT.

The chain combines TRBV27 with TRBJ2-7; maybe TRBD2 (5 bases). This CDR3 is built from 14 residues. CDR1 MNHEY and CDR2 SMNVEV come from the germline V gene (reference sequence). V was cut by 3 bases and J by 2 bases, with 11 bases left in between. DNA of the CDR3: TGTGCCAGCAGTTTGAAAGAGGGTCCCTACGAGCAGTACTTC. Amino acid sequence: CASSLKEGPYEQYF.

The chain couples TRBV19 to TRBJ1-1, with D possibly matching TRBD1 (6 bases). The CDR3 contains 13 residues. Per germline, CDR1 LNHDA and CDR2 SQIVND (reference sequence). V gave up 3 bases and J gave up 4 bases, with 9 bases separating them. The CDR3 DNA sequence: TGTGCCAGTAGTATTCCAGGGGTCACTGAAGCTTTCTTT. Its translation: CASSIPGVTEAFF.

The V gene is TRBV19, the J gene TRBJ2-7, with no clear D. Trimming removed 0 bases at V and 3 bases at J, with 6 bases between. This CDR3 is 13 amino acids long. The germline V gene encodes CDR1 LNHDA and CDR2 SQIVND (reference sequence). This CDR3 reads CASSIDKGYEQYF. In DNA form, the CDR3 reads TGTGCCAGTAGTATAGACAAGGGCTACGAGCAGTACTTC.

V usage is TRBV4-1 and J usage is TRBJ1-1, with D hard to call. The CDR3 has 16 residues. Between the trimmed V and J ends, which lost 0 bases and 0 bases, there was a span of 11 bases. Germline V gene sequence: CDR1 MGHRA, CDR2 YSYEKL. The CDR3 sequence is CASSQDLAALNTEAFF. The CDR3, as DNA: TGCGCCAGCAGCCAAGATCTGGCAGCCCTGAACACTGAAGCTTTCTTT.